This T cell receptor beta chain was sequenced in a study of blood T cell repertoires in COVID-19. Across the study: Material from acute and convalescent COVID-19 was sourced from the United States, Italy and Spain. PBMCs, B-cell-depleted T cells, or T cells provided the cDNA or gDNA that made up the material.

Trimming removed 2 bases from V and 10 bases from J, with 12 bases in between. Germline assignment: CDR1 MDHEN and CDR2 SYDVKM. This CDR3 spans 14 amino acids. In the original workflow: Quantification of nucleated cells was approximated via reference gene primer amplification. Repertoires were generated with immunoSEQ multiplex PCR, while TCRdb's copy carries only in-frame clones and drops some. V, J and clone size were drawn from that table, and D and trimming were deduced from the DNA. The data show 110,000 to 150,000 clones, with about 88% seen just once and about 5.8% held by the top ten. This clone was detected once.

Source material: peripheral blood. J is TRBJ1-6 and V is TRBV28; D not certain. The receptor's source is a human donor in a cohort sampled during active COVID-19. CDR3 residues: CASSLAAGHSPLHF. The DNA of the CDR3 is TGTGCCAGCAGTTTAGCTGCAGGTCACTCACCCCTCCACTTT.